Below, one T cell receptor beta chain is given with its context. What it recognizes is unknown. The record originates from a study of CD8+ T cells in alopecia areata. Study as a whole: Patients remained on tofacitinib for 6 to 18 months and then went 6 months without it.

The length of the CDR3 is 12 residues. Germline CDR1 and CDR2: MNHNS and SASEGT. Unmatched junction bases numbered 4, after V lost 10 bases and J lost 2 bases. Treatment defined: oral pan-JAK inhibitor, 5-10 mg twice daily. Alopecia areata patients provided lesional scalp punch biopsies and peripheral blood. Study findings and constraints: Alphabeta T cells residing in normal skin are also sequenced in scalp samples.

cDNA reverse transcribed from extracted RNA served as the sequencing template. Repertoires were generated with immunoSEQ multiplex PCR, while TCRdb's copy carries only in-frame clones and drops some. The sample consists of 65,000 to 75,000 clones, approximately 30% of them appearing once. The chain has TRBV6-1 and TRBJ2-5, with 7 bases lining up with TRBD1. This TCR derives from a human donor with alopecia areata. The input for sequencing was CD8+ T cells sorted from blood, taken at week 4, from a patient treated with tofacitinib. Here the CDR3 reads CAILGQQETQYF. In DNA, the CDR3 is TGTGCCATCCTGGGACAGCAAGAGACCCAGTACTTC.